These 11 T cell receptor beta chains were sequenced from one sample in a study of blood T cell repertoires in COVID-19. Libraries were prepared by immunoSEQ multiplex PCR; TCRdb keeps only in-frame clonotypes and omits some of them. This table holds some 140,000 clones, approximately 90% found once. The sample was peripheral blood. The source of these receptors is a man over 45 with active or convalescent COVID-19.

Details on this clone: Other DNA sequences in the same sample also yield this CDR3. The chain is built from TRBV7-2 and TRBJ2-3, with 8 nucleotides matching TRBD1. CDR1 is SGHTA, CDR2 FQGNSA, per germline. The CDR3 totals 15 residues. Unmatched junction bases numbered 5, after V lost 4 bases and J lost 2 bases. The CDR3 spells CASSSQGAYTDTQYF. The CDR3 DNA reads TGTGCCAGCAGCTCCCAGGGGGCTTACACAGATACGCAGTATTTT.

The CDR3 sequence: CASSLDSLPISNQPQHF. The CDR3 bases are TGTGCCAGCAGTTTGGACAGTCTACCGATTAGCAATCAGCCCCAGCATTTT. The chain carries TRBV6-2 or TRBV6-3 and TRBJ1-5; tentatively, D is TRBD1 (6 bases). Trimming cost V 4 bases and J 0 bases, with 16 bases left between them. Germline-derived CDR1 and CDR2 are MNHEY and SVGEGT. CDR3 length: 17 residues.

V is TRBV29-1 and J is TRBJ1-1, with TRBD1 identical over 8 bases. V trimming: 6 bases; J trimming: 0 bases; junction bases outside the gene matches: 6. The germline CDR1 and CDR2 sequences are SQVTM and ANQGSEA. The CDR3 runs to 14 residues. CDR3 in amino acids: CSVVLTGVNTEAFF. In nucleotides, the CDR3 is TGCAGCGTCGTCCTGACAGGGGTGAACACTGAAGCTTTCTTT.

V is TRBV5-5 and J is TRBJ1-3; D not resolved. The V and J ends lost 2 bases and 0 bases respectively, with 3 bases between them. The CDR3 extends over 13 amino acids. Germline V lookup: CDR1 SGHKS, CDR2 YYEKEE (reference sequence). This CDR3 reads CASSLYSGNTIYF. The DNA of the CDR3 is TGTGCCAGCAGCTTATACTCTGGAAACACCATATATTTT.

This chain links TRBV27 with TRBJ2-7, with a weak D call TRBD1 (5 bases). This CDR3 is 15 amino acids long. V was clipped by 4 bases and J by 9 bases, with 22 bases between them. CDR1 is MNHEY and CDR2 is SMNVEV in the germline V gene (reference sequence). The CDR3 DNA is TGTGCCAGCAGTTCCTGGGGCAGGGAATCCCCCTTGCAGTACTTC. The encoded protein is CASSSWGRESPLQYF.

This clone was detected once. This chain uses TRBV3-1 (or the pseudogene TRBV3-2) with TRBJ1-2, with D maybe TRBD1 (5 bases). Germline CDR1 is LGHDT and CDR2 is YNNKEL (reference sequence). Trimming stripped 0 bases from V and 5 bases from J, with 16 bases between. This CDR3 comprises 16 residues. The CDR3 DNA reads TGTGCCAGCAGCCAAGAATACGGGGGTGCCCCATATGGCTACACCTTC. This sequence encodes CASSQEYGGAPYGYTF.

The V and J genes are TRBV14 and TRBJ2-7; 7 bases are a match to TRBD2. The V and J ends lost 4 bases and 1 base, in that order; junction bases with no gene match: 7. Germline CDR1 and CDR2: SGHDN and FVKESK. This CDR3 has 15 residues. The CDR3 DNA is TGTGCCAGCAGCCCCTGGGGTAGCGGGTCCTACGAGCAGTACTTC. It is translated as CASSPWGSGSYEQYF. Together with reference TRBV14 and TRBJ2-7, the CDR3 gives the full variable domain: EAGVTQFPSHSVIEKGQTVTLRCDPISGHDNLYWYRRVMGKEIKFLLHFVKESKQDESGMPNNRFLAERTGGTYSTLKVQPAELEDSGVYFCASSPWGSGSYEQYFGPGTRLTVT.

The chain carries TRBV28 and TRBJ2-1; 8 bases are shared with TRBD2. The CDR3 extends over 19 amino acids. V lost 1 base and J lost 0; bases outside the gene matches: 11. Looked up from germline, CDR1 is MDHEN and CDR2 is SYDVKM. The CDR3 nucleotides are TGTGCCAGCAGTTTATATCGGGTTAGCGGGAAAAGCTCCTACAATGAGCAGTTCTTC. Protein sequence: CASSLYRVSGKSSYNEQFF.

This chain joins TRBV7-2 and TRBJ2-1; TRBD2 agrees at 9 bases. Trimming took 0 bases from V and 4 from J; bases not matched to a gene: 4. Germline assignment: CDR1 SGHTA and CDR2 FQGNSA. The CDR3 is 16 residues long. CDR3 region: CASSLAGGGGYNEQFF. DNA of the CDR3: TGTGCCAGCAGCTTAGCTGGCGGGGGGGGTTACAATGAGCAGTTCTTC.

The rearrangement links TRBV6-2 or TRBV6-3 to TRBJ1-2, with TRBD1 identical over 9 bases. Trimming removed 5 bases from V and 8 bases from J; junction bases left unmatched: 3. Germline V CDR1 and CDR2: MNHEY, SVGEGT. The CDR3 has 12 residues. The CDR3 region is CASSTGGEGYTF. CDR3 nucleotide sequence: TGTGCCAGCAGTACAGGGGGCGAGGGCTACACCTTC.

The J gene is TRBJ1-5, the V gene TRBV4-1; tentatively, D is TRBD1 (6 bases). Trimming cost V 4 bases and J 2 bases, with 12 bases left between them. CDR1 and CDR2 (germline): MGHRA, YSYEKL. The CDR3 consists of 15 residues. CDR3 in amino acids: CASSLTGSGNQPQHF. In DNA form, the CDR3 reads TGCGCCAGCAGCCTAACAGGGTCCGGCAATCAGCCCCAGCATTTT.